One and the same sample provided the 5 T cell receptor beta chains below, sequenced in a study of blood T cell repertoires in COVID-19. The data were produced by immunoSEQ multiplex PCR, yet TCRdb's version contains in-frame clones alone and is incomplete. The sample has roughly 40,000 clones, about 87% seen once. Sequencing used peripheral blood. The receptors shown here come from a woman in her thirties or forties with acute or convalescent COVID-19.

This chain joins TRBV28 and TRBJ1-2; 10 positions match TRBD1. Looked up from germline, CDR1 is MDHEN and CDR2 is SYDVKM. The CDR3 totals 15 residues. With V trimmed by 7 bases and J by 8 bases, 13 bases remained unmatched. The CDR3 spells CASIRAPTGGRGYTF. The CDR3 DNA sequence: TGTGCCAGCATCCGGGCCCCGACAGGGGGCCGGGGCTACACCTTC.

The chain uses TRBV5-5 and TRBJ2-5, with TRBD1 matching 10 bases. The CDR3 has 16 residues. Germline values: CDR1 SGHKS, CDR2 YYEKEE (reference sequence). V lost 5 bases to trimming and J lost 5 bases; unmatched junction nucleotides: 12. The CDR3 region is CASSILRDRGRETQYF. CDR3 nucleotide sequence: TGTGCCAGCAGTATTCTCCGGGACAGGGGAAGGGAGACCCAGTACTTC.

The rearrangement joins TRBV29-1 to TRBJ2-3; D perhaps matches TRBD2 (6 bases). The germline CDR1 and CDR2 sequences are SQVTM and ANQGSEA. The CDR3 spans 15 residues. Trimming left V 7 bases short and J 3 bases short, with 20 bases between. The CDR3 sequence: CSGHTSSGRTDTQYF. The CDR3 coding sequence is TGCAGCGGGCATACTAGCTCGGGACGAACAGATACGCAGTATTTT.

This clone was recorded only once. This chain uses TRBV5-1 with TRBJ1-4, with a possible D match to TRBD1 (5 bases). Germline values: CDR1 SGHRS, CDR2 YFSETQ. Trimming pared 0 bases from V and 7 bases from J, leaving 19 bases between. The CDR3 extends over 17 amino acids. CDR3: CASSLVTRGVSSEKLFF. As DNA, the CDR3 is TGCGCCAGCAGCTTGGTTACCCGGGGGGTTTCGAGTGAAAAACTGTTTTTT.

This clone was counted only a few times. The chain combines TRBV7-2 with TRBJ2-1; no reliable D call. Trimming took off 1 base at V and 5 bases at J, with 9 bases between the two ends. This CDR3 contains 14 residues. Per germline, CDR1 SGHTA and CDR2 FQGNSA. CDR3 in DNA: TGTGCCAGCAGCTTAGTAGCCCAAGACAATGAGCAGTTCTTC. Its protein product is CASSLVAQDNEQFF.